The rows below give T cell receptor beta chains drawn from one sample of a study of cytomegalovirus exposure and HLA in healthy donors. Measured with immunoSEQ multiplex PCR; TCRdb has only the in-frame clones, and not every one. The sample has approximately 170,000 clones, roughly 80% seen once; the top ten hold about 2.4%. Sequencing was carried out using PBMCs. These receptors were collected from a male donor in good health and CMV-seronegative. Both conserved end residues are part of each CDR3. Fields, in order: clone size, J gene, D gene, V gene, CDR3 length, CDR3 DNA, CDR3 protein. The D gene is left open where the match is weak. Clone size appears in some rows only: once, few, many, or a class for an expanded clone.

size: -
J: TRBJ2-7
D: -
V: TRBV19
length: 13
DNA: TGTGCCAGTAGTAGCGGGGACTCCTACGAGCAGTACTTC
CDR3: CASSSGDSYEQYF

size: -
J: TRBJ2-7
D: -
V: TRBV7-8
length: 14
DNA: TGTGCCAGCAGCTTAGTTCCCGGGATCGGCGAGCAGTACTTC
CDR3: CASSLVPGIGEQYF

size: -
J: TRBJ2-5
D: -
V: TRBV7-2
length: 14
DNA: TGTGCCAGCAGTTCCGGACAGAGTCAAGAGACCCAGTACTTC
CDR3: CASSSGQSQETQYF

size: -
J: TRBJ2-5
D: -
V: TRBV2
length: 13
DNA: TGTGCCAGCAGTGAAGACTACCAAGAGACCCAGTACTTC
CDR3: CASSEDYQETQYF

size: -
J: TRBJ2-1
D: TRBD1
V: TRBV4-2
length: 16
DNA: TGTGCCAGCAGCCAGGCTCGGACAGGGGCCAACAATGAGCAGTTCTTC
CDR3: CASSQARTGANNEQFF

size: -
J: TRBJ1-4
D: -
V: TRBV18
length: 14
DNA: TGTGCCAGCTCAGCGGCTGAGACTTATGAAAAACTGTTTTTT
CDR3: CASSAAETYEKLFF

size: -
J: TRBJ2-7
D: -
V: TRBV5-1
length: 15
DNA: TGCGCCAGCAGCTTGGCTCAATCGGTGGAACAGGAGCAGTACTTC
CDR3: CASSLAQSVEQEQYF

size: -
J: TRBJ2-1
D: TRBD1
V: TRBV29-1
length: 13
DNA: TGCAGCGTCGGACAGGGGGCTTTGAATGAGCAGTTCTTC
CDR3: CSVGQGALNEQFF

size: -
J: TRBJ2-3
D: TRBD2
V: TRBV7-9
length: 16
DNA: TGTGCCAGCAGCTCCACCAGACTAGCGGGGCCGGATACGCAGTATTTT
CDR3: CASSSTRLAGPDTQYF

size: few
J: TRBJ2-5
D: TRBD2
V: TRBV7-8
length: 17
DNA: TGTGCCAGCAGCGAAGACCTCGGGGGGTACCCCCAAGAGACCCAGTACTTC
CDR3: CASSEDLGGYPQETQYF

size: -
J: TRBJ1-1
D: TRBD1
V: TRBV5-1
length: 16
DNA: TGCGCCAGCAGGGCGGGACAGGGACTCTTGAACACTGAAGCTTTCTTT
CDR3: CASRAGQGLLNTEAFF